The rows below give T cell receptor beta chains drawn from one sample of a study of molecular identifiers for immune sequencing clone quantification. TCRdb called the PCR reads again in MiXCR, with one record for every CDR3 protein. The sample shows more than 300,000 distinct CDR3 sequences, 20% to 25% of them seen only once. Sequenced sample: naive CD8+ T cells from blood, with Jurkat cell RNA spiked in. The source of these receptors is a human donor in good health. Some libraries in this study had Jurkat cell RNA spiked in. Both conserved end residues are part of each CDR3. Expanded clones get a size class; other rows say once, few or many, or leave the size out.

CSAGTRERSPDTQYF | 15 | many | TRBJ2-3 | TRBV20-1
CASSSSGFGPDTRYF | 15 | few | TRBJ2-3 | TRBV5-5
CASSLTGDGEKLFF | 14 | many | TRBJ1-4 | TRBV7-9
CASSLAAVGGGTDTQYF | 17 | many | TRBJ2-3 | TRBV12-3/TRBV12-4
CGAREVNSGANVLTF | 15 | NA | TRBJ2-6 | TRBV20-1
CASSSRQDRPRTYEQYF | 17 | many | TRBJ2-7 | TRBV7-2
CSAQPYGATNEKLFF | 15 | NA | TRBJ1-4 | TRBV29-1
CASSTPAAGTDTQYF | 15 | NA | TRBJ2-3 | TRBV27
CASSQALAGVSETQYF | 16 | many | TRBJ2-5 | TRBV4-3
CASRPLSSGAEEETQYF | 17 | few | TRBJ2-5 | TRBV7-9
CASSYFPSGRSYEQYF | 16 | many | TRBJ2-7 | TRBV6-6
CAGSPLGVARAGELFF | 16 | NA | TRBJ2-2 | TRBV27
CATSRRDADTGELFF | 15 | many | TRBJ2-2 | TRBV15
CASSSPGDAEAFF | 13 | many | TRBJ1-1 | TRBV12-3/TRBV12-4
CASRFGVNTGELFF | 14 | many | TRBJ2-2 | TRBV5-1
CASSYSMASSYEQYF | 15 | many | TRBJ2-7 | TRBV6-6
CASSEKGYEQYF | 12 | many | TRBJ2-7 | TRBV10-2
CASSSRDGLSQPQHF | 15 | few | TRBJ1-5 | TRBV6-2/TRBV6-3
CAGTYSRVVNTQYF | 14 | NA | TRBJ2-3 | TRBV2
CASSSDGLSGNTIYF | 15 | NA | TRBJ1-3 | TRBV9
CASSLGQGQGTGELFF | 16 | NA | TRBJ2-2 | TRBV28
CASSEGQGNRYEQYF | 15 | few | TRBJ2-7 | TRBV11-3
CASSSLGVNNQPQHF | 15 | few | TRBJ1-5 | TRBV12-3/TRBV12-4
CASSLRDLGASETQYF | 16 | many | TRBJ2-5 | TRBV27
CSVVVFPGELFF | 12 | many | TRBJ2-2 | TRBV29-1
CASRVSGGAPDTQYF | 15 | NA | TRBJ2-3 | TRBV10-2
CASSPWKQEDTEAFF | 15 | NA | TRBJ1-1 | TRBV7-9
CASSSYTNYEQYF | 13 | few | TRBJ2-7 | TRBV6-2/TRBV6-3
CASSTSRLAEGSQYF | 15 | many | TRBJ2-5 | TRBV12-3/TRBV12-4
CASSAETSGAQETQYF | 16 | many | TRBJ2-5 | TRBV9
CASREKGEGEAFF | 13 | many | TRBJ1-1 | TRBV28
CASQLQETQYF | 11 | many | TRBJ2-5 | TRBV13
CASSQATARSGNTIYF | 16 | many | TRBJ1-3 | TRBV14
CSVGVGTLNTYSYEQYF | 17 | NA | TRBJ2-7 | TRBV29-1
CAGGLVLSGANVLTF | 15 | NA | TRBJ2-6 | TRBV13
CASSFGPSDTQYF | 13 | few | TRBJ2-3 | TRBV7-9
CASITLHTGELFF | 13 | many | TRBJ2-2 | TRBV2
CASSYSTSGSSYEQYF | 16 | many | TRBJ2-7 | TRBV6-5
CASSPAGNVNNQPQHF | 16 | many | TRBJ1-5 | TRBV28
CASSQQAGHYEQYF | 14 | many | TRBJ2-7 | TRBV4-3
CASSSGDSRNEKLFF | 15 | NA | TRBJ1-4 | TRBV6-5
CASSSRGGPGNTEAFF | 16 | many | TRBJ1-1 | TRBV28
CASNPRDRGSQPQHF | 15 | many | TRBJ1-5 | TRBV28
CARVDREGYTF | 11 | few | TRBJ1-2 | TRBV6-2/TRBV6-3
CASSHGTGSTYEQYF | 15 | many | TRBJ2-7 | TRBV7-2
CASSLERTVNTEAFF | 15 | many | TRBJ1-1 | TRBV5-4